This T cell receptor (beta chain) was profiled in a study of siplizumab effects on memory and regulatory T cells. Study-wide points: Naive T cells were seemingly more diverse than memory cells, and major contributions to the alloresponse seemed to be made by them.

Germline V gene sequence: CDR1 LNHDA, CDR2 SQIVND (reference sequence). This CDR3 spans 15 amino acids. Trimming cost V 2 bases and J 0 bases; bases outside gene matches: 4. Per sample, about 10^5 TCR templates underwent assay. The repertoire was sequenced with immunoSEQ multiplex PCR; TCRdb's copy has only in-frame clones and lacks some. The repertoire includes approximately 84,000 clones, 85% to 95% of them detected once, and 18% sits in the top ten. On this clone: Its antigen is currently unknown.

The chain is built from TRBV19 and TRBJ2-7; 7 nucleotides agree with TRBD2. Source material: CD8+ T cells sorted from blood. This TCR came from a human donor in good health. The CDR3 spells CASSIIAGSSYEQYF. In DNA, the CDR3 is TGTGCCAGTAGTATAATAGCGGGCAGCTCCTACGAGCAGTACTTC.